These 31 T cell receptor beta chains came from one sample sequenced in a study of graft-versus-host responses after intestinal transplantation (dated by TCRdb to about 2021). Intraepithelial and lamina propria lymphocytes were isolated from graft specimens using dithiothreitol, EDTA incubations and collagenase D digestion. The protocol used for the library was the immunoSEQ multiplex PCR assay. Entries here come from immuneACCESS through TCRdb and include only in-frame sequences with V and J called. Some clones fail to appear in such tables; in the studies checked, an unresolved V gene covers under half of the shortfall, and the cause of the remainder is unknown. Counted in this sample were 9,000 to 10,000 clones; 86% of them appeared once. Jointly, the top ten make up roughly 5.2% of the sample. The starting material was ileum tissue, obtained around 25 months after intestinal transplantation. These receptors were taken from a human patient who received an intestinal transplant, so some T cells may come from the graft donor.

The chain uses TRBV5-3 and TRBJ2-5; D is uncertain. TRBV5-3 is annotated as an ORF whose role is uncertain. The CDR3 length is 17 residues. Trimming removed 5 bases from V and 1 base from J, with 21 bases in between. The CDR3 sequence is CARSNLFGRRSQETQYF. DNA for the CDR3: TGTGCCAGAAGTAACCTTTTCGGGCGGCGGTCCCAAGAGACCCAGTACTTC.

The CDR3 sequence: CASSFRGAGELFF. In nucleotides, the CDR3 is TGTGCCAGCAGCTTCCGGGGGGCCGGGGAGCTGTTTTTT. The V gene is TRBV11-2, the J gene TRBJ2-2; 7 bases line up with TRBD2. Germline values: CDR1 SGHAT, CDR2 FQNNGV. The CDR3 loop spans 13 amino acids. V dropped 3 bases and J dropped 6; count of bases not matched to a gene: 1. Full variable domain (missing parts from reference TRBV11-2 and TRBJ2-2): EAGVAQSPRYKIIEKRQSVAFWCNPISGHATLYWYQQILGQGPKLLIQFQNNGVVDDSQLPKDRFSAERLKGVDSTLKIQPAKLEDSAVYLCASSFRGAGELFFGEGSRLTVL.

The V gene is TRBV9, the J gene TRBJ2-5, with a tentative D call TRBD2 (5 bases). The germline V and J ends were trimmed by 4 bases and 4 bases, with 23 bases remaining between them. This CDR3 region has 17 residues. Germline V gene lookup returns CDR1 SGDLS and CDR2 YYNGEE. The CDR3 loop reads CASSPSPPTMVRETQYF. The CDR3 DNA is TGTGCCAGCAGCCCATCCCCCCCGACTATGGTACGAGAGACCCAGTACTTC.

The chain uses TRBV5-4 and TRBJ2-1; D is possibly TRBD2 (5 bases). Germline V gene data show CDR1 as SGHNT and CDR2 as YYREEE (reference sequence). With 4 bases removed from V and 8 bases from J, the gap between germline ends came to 13 bases. This CDR3 region has 13 residues. The CDR3 coding sequence is TGTGCCAGCAGCACCGACTACGACTATGAGCAGTTCTTC. This translates into CASSTDYDYEQFF.

The chain has TRBV2 and TRBJ2-1, with D tentatively TRBD1 or TRBD2 (6 bases each). Deletions cut 3 bases from V and 4 bases from J, with 10 bases between. The V gene's germline CDR1 is SNHLY and CDR2 FYNNEI. The CDR3 has 14 residues. CDR3 sequence reads: CASSEWGAYNEQFF. The CDR3, as DNA: TGTGCCAGCAGTGAGTGGGGGGCGTACAATGAGCAGTTCTTC. The entire variable domain, with the rest obtained from reference TRBV2 and TRBJ2-1, is as follows: EPEVTQTPSHQVTQMGQEVILRCVPISNHLYFYWYRQILGQKVEFLVSFYNNEISEKSEIFDDQFSVERPDGSNFTLKIRSTKLEDSAMYFCASSEWGAYNEQFFGPGTRLTVL.

The chain has TRBV18 and TRBJ2-5; the D call may be TRBD1 or TRBD2 (5 bases each). Germline-derived CDR1 and CDR2 are KGHSH and LQKENI. The CDR3 runs to 16 residues. V was shortened by 6 bases and J by 4 bases, with 21 bases between the two germline ends. The CDR3 is CASSPRGPTPGETQYF. The CDR3 nucleotides read TGTGCCAGCTCCCCCCGGGGCCCCACCCCTGGAGAGACCCAGTACTTC.

The CDR3, as DNA: TGTGCCAGCAGCCCGAATCTCCTCTTCGACTATGGCTACACCTTC. It encodes CASSPNLLFDYGYTF. The chain carries TRBV11-2 and TRBJ1-2; no firm D call. CDR3 length equals 15 residues. CDR1 SGHAT and CDR2 FQNNGV come from the germline V gene. The germline V and J ends were trimmed by 5 bases and 3 bases, with 16 bases remaining between them.

The table lists this clone with a few counts. The rearrangement joins TRBV7-2 to TRBJ2-7; 7 bases are a match to TRBD2. The CDR3 runs to 14 residues. The V gene's germline CDR1 is SGHTA and CDR2 FQGNSA. Trimming cost V 0 bases and J 1 base; bases outside gene matches: 0. The CDR3: CASSLAGGSYEQYF. The CDR3 coding sequence is TGTGCCAGCAGCTTAGCGGGGGGGTCCTACGAGCAGTACTTC.

This clone has more than one count but fewer than ten. V and J are TRBV5-1 and TRBJ2-5, with 7 positions matching TRBD1. Germline V gene lookup returns CDR1 SGHRS and CDR2 YFSETQ. The CDR3 contains 16 residues. V dropped 4 bases and J dropped 4; count of bases not matched to a gene: 13. CDR3 in DNA: TGCGCCAGCAGCACAACGAACAGGGGCGCAGGAGAGACCCAGTACTTC. It translates to CASSTTNRGAGETQYF.

The chain combines TRBV6-1 with TRBJ2-2; D tentatively reads TRBD1 or TRBD2 (5 bases each). V was shortened by 8 bases and J by 1 base, with 14 bases between the two germline ends. The CDR3 is 15 amino acids. Germline loops: CDR1 MNHNS, CDR2 SASEGT. CDR3 region: CASQPGGGNTGELFF. Written as DNA, the CDR3 is TGTGCCAGCCAACCGGGTGGGGGGAACACCGGGGAGCTGTTTTTT.

The CDR3, as DNA: TGTGCCAGTAGTATAGTACTAGCGGACCTCCAAGAGACCCAGTACTTC. Translation gives CASSIVLADLQETQYF. The chain employs TRBV19 and TRBJ2-5; TRBD2 aligns across 8 bases. Germline CDR1 and CDR2: LNHDA and SQIVND (reference sequence). The trim removed 1 base at V and 1 base at J, leaving 5 bases unmatched. There are 16 residues in the CDR3.

This chain links TRBV7-6 with TRBJ2-1; 14 bases align to TRBD2. This CDR3 spans 15 amino acids. CDR1 is SGHVS and CDR2 is FNYEAQ in the germline V gene. V lost 6 bases, J lost 4 bases, and 2 bases stayed unmatched. The CDR3 DNA reads as TGTGCCAGCAGGAGACTAGCGGGAGGGTACAATGAGCAGTTCTTC. It encodes CASRRLAGGYNEQFF.

The rearrangement uses TRBV2 and TRBJ1-2; 8 bases map to TRBD1. The CDR3 loop spans 16 amino acids. Germline CDR1 SNHLY, CDR2 FYNNEI. Trimming at V came to 3 bases and at J to 4 bases, leaving 10 bases not matched to a gene. Here the CDR3 reads CASSDGQGTSTYGYTF. The CDR3 DNA reads as TGTGCCAGCAGTGATGGACAGGGAACTTCTACCTATGGCTACACCTTC. Full variable domain (outside the CDR3, taken from reference TRBV2 and TRBJ1-2): EPEVTQTPSHQVTQMGQEVILRCVPISNHLYFYWYRQILGQKVEFLVSFYNNEISEKSEIFDDQFSVERPDGSNFTLKIRSTKLEDSAMYFCASSDGQGTSTYGYTFGSGTRLTVV.

This clone was seen once. The rearrangement uses TRBV5-1 and TRBJ1-4; a possible D gene is TRBD1 (6 bases). The V gene lost 1 base and the J gene lost 7 bases, with 17 bases spanning the gap. The CDR3 is made up of 16 amino acids. Germline CDR1 SGHRS, CDR2 YFSETQ. CDR3 loop: CASSLLVGGRAEKLFF. DNA for the CDR3: TGCGCCAGCAGCTTGTTGGTGGGGGGCCGGGCTGAAAAACTGTTTTTT.

The gene calls are TRBV27 and TRBJ2-1; perhaps TRBD2 as D (6 bases). The V end was cut by 4 bases, the J end by 1 base, with 11 bases between. The germline CDR1 and CDR2 sequences are MNHEY and SMNVEV (reference sequence). The CDR3 is 15 amino acids. The CDR3 sequence is CASSSGGLSYNEQFF. The CDR3 bases are TGTGCCAGCAGTTCAGGAGGGTTGTCCTACAATGAGCAGTTCTTC.

In this sample, this clone turned up a few times. This chain links TRBV5-6 with TRBJ1-2; TRBD1 might be the D (5 bases). Trimming pared 4 bases from V and 1 base from J, leaving 14 bases between. The length of the CDR3 is 15 residues. Germline CDR1 reads SGHDT; CDR2 reads YYEEEE. This chain's CDR3 is CASSRIWGLNYGYTF. Here the CDR3 DNA reads TGTGCCAGCAGCCGAATTTGGGGACTTAACTATGGCTACACCTTC.

The chain combines TRBV4-1 with TRBJ2-7, with TRBD2 identical over 7 bases. Losses at the gene ends were 4 bases for V and 4 bases for J; bases not matched to a gene: 22. This CDR3 region has 19 residues. Looked up from germline, CDR1 is MGHRA and CDR2 is YSYEKL. The CDR3, as DNA: TGCGCCAGCAGCCCAGCTTATATATTTGGTGCGGGAGAAGCTTACGAGCAGTACTTC. Its translation: CASSPAYIFGAGEAYEQYF.

The rearrangement links TRBV19 to TRBJ2-7, with 9 bases lining up with TRBD2. The CDR3 loop spans 12 amino acids. The trim removed 6 bases at V and 7 bases at J, leaving 4 bases unmatched. Germline CDR1 is LNHDA and CDR2 is SQIVND (reference sequence). The chain's CDR3 is CASRTAGGEQYF. For the CDR3, the DNA is TGTGCCAGTAGAACTGCGGGGGGGGAGCAGTACTTC.

The DNA of the CDR3 is TGTGCCAGCAGTAGACCCACCTACAATGAGCAGTTCTTC. It translates to CASSRPTYNEQFF. V gene TRBV27 combines with J gene TRBJ2-1; no clear D. The CDR3 spans 13 residues. Trimming removed 5 bases at V and 2 bases at J, with 7 bases between. Germline V gene lookup returns CDR1 MNHEY and CDR2 SMNVEV (reference sequence).

CDR3 residues: CASSFDFYEQYF. The CDR3 nucleotides are TGTGCCAGCAGTTTTGACTTCTACGAGCAGTACTTC. The V gene is TRBV6-6, the J gene TRBJ2-7; D call uncertain. CDR3 length: 12 residues. Germline V gene sequence: CDR1 MNHNY, CDR2 SVGAGI (reference sequence). V lost 4 bases and J lost 3, with 7 bases in between.

The gene calls are TRBV4-1 and TRBJ2-1; 7 nucleotides line up with TRBD2. The CDR3 covers 16 residues. V was clipped by 4 bases and J by 5 bases; unmatched bases: 11. Germline CDR1 reads MGHRA; CDR2 reads YSYEKL. CDR3 nucleotide sequence: TGCGCCAGCAGCCTCCGCGAGCGGGGAAGAAACAATGAGCAGTTCTTC. This gives the protein CASSLRERGRNNEQFF.

The chain joins TRBV18 to TRBJ1-1, with D unclear. The CDR3 runs 12 residues. Germline CDR1 is KGHSH and CDR2 is LQKENI. Trimming left V 5 bases short and J 5 bases short, with 9 bases between. The CDR3, as DNA: TGTGCCAGCTCATCCGCCGGGACTGAAGCTTTCTTT. Its translation: CASSSAGTEAFF.

J is TRBJ2-1 and V is TRBV10-1; possible D gene TRBD1, 6 bases. In germline, CDR1 is WNHNN, CDR2 SYGVQD (reference sequence). V was shortened by 0 bases and J by 3 bases, with 15 bases between the two germline ends. The CDR3 is 17 amino acids. The CDR3 nucleotides are TGCGCCAGCAGTGAGTCGGGAAACAGGGCGCTCTACAATGAGCAGTTCTTC. Translating gives CASSESGNRALYNEQFF.

The rearrangement joins TRBV6-1 to TRBJ2-5, with D maybe TRBD2 (6 bases). Germline CDR1 is MNHNS and CDR2 is SASEGT. The CDR3 length is 14 residues. Between the trimmed V and J ends, which lost 2 bases and 6 bases, there was a span of 13 bases. CDR3 bases: TGTGCCAGCAGTGAATACGGGGGTGGGAAGACCCAGTACTTC. Its protein is CASSEYGGGKTQYF.

The chain couples TRBV27 to TRBJ2-1; a weak D match, TRBD2 (5 bases). The length of the CDR3 is 13 residues. Germline loops: CDR1 MNHEY, CDR2 SMNVEV (reference sequence). The V and J ends lost 10 bases and 5 bases respectively, with 15 bases between them. The CDR3 loop is CATRRSGHNEQFF. The CDR3 coding sequence is TGTGCCACCCGCAGAAGCGGACACAATGAGCAGTTCTTC.

V usage is TRBV7-6 and J usage is TRBJ2-5, with 7 bases identical to TRBD1. Germline-derived CDR1 and CDR2 are SGHVS and FNYEAQ. This CDR3 has 20 residues. V dropped 4 bases and J dropped 5; count of bases not matched to a gene: 25. CDR3 DNA: TGTGCCAGCAGCTCGACGCTGGCCGGGACAGTTTCTTTTAGTAGGGAGACCCAGTACTTC. Encoded protein: CASSSTLAGTVSFSRETQYF.

The chain has TRBV5-1 and TRBJ1-2; weak D call: TRBD1 (5 bases). Trimming removed 1 base from V and 4 bases from J, with 14 bases in between. The CDR3 length is 15 residues. Germline lookup yields CDR1 SGHRS and CDR2 YFSETQ. The DNA for the CDR3 is TGCGCCAGCAGCTTGAATAAGGGGATCCTCTATGGCTACACCTTC. Amino acid sequence: CASSLNKGILYGYTF.

The count of this clone is one. The chain links TRBV7-3 to TRBJ2-3; D remains ambiguous. With 2 bases removed from V and 0 bases from J, the gap between germline ends came to 9 bases. CDR1 is SGHTA and CDR2 is FQGTGA in the germline V gene. The CDR3 spans 15 residues. CDR3 nucleotide sequence: TGTGCCAGCAGCTTAGCCATCGGTAGCACAGATACGCAGTATTTT. This translates into CASSLAIGSTDTQYF.

The chain has TRBV6-1 and TRBJ2-5, with 8 bases identical to TRBD1. The CDR3 has 14 residues. Germline lookup yields CDR1 MNHNS and CDR2 SASEGT. The V gene end was trimmed by 8 bases and the J gene end by 1 base; junction bases not matched to a gene: 6. The CDR3 bases are TGTGCCAGCCGATTACAGGGGGGCCAAGAGACCCAGTACTTC. Protein product: CASRLQGGQETQYF.

The V and J genes are TRBV11-2 and TRBJ2-1; 8 bases are a match to TRBD1. This CDR3 is 17 amino acids long. The V and J ends lost 2 bases and 8 bases, in that order; junction bases with no gene match: 14. Per germline, CDR1 SGHAT and CDR2 FQNNGV. As DNA, the CDR3 is TGTGCCAGCAGCTTATTCCTCAGGGGGCGGGTTGGCCATGAGCAGTTCTTC. It yields the protein CASSLFLRGRVGHEQFF.

This clone has a single count. This chain links TRBV7-2 with TRBJ2-3, with TRBD2 matching over 9 bases. Germline V gene sequence: CDR1 SGHTA, CDR2 FQGNSA. The CDR3 extends over 16 amino acids. With V trimmed by 1 base and J by 8 bases, 10 bases remained unmatched. CDR3 sequence (DNA): TGTGCCAGCAGCTTAGGCGGGAGGGCCGATGCGGGTACGCAGTATTTT. Amino acid sequence: CASSLGGRADAGTQYF.